Below, one T cell receptor beta chain is given with its context. Following RNA extraction, reverse transcription yielded cDNA that acted as the sequencing template. TCRdb keeps only in-frame clones here, not all; method: immunoSEQ multiplex PCR. Of over 70,000 clones in the sample, around 61% are singletons; the top ten hold around 20%. The data derive from a study of CD8+ T cells in alopecia areata. The treatment is: oral pan-JAK inhibitor, 5-10 mg twice daily. This sequence was found in a human donor with alopecia areata. The sequencing used CD8+ T cells sorted from blood, collected at week 24, from a patient treated with tofacitinib.

CDR3 DNA: TGCGCCAGCATGTTCGGGACCTTGAACACTGAAGCTTTCTTT. It is translated as CASMFGTLNTEAFF. The J gene is TRBJ1-1, the V gene TRBV5-1; possibly TRBD1 for D (5 bases). This CDR3 region has 14 residues. Germline V gives CDR1 SGHRS, CDR2 YFSETQ. Deletions cut 6 bases from V and 0 bases from J, with 12 bases between.